This is a list of T cell receptor beta chains from one sample in a study of blood T cells in healthy people across ages. One entry per CDR3 protein results from TCRdb running MiXCR on the 5' RACE reads. In the table there are about 1 million distinct CDR3 sequences, 20% to 25% of which are singletons. These data also formed part of another study, on T cells of mothers and their children.

The specimen sequenced was blood. The receptors shown here come from a girl between 2 and 10 years old in good health. The CDR3 runs from the conserved cysteine through the conserved F or W. D genes are given only for firm matches. The listing skips clone size in some rows; elsewhere it reads once, few, many or a size class.

j_call clone_size v_call d_call cdr3_nt cdr3_aa
TRBJ1-2 - TRBV2 - TGTGCCAGCAGTAGTAGGACGGGAACTAACTATGGCTACACCTTC CASSSRTGTNYGYTF
TRBJ2-2 few TRBV12-3/TRBV12-4 - TGTGCCAGCAGTGACGCAGGGTCGCACACCGGGGAGCTGTTTTTT CASSDAGSHTGELFF
TRBJ2-1 - TRBV12-3/TRBV12-4 TRBD2 TGTGCCAGCAGACCTAGCGGGAGCGAGCAGTTCTTC CASRPSGSEQFF
TRBJ2-1 - TRBV5-5 - TGTGCCAGCAGCCCCCGGGGCCGCGGGCGGAGCTACAATGAGCAGTTCTTC CASSPRGRGRSYNEQFF
TRBJ2-3 - TRBV20-1 TRBD2 TGCAGTGCTACCCGGACTAGCAGGACAGATACGCAGTATTTT CSATRTSRTDTQYF
TRBJ2-4 few TRBV2 - TGTGCCAGCAGTGAGGAGGGGGGCAAAAACATTCAGTACTTC CASSEEGGKNIQYF
TRBJ2-5 - TRBV29-1 TRBD2 TGCAGCGTTGGGGAGGGAAGAGAGACCCAGTACTTC CSVGEGRETQYF
TRBJ2-2 few TRBV12-3/TRBV12-4 TRBD2 TGTGCCAGCAGTTCCGGGAGACTAGCGGGCCCCGGGGAGCTGTTTTTT CASSSGRLAGPGELFF
TRBJ2-7 few TRBV20-1 - TGCAGTGCTCTGGACGAAAACTACGAGCAGTACTTC CSALDENYEQYF
TRBJ2-1 - TRBV2 TRBD2 TGTGCCAGCAGCACTACTAGACTAGCGGGAGGGAATGAGCAGTTCTTC CASSTTRLAGGNEQFF
TRBJ2-1 - TRBV29-1 TRBD1 TGCAGCGTTGAACTAACAGGGGGCTACAATGAGCAGTTCTTC CSVELTGGYNEQFF
TRBJ2-6 - TRBV5-1 TRBD1 TGCGCCAGCAGCTCCCGGACAGGGCTAAGCTCTGGGGCCAACGTCCTGACTTTC CASSSRTGLSSGANVLTF
TRBJ2-5 many TRBV29-1 TRBD1 TGCAGCGTCAAGGGTCTGGACGAGGGACAGTTAGGGACCCAGTACTTC CSVKGLDEGQLGTQYF
TRBJ1-5 - TRBV6-1 - TGTGCCAGCAGCGTCAGGGGTCAGCCCCAGCATTTT CASSVRGQPQHF
TRBJ2-3 many TRBV29-1 - TGCAGCGTCGCCGGGACTCCGAATGATGGGTATACGCAGTATTTT CSVAGTPNDGYTQYF
TRBJ1-4 few TRBV7-9 - TGTGCCAGCGCATCCCTACAGGGTAGTGAAAAACTGTTTTTT CASASLQGSEKLFF
TRBJ1-1 - TRBV29-1 - TGCAGCGTGTCCGGGGCCGGGGGGGCTTTCTTT CSVSGAGGAFF
TRBJ2-1 few TRBV5-1 - TGCGCCAGCACTGGGACTTCCCTTGGTGATGAGCAGTTCTTC CASTGTSLGDEQFF
TRBJ2-5 few TRBV12-3/TRBV12-4 - TGTGCCAGCAGTTTATGGGATGGGGTAGGAGAGACCCAGTACTTC CASSLWDGVGETQYF
TRBJ2-1 few TRBV7-9 - TGTGCCAGCAGCTTTAGCGTCCTTGTGGGTGAGCAGTTCTTC CASSFSVLVGEQFF
TRBJ1-2 - TRBV28 - TGTGCCAGCAGTTCTTTTCTAACTCAGTATGGCTACACCTTC CASSSFLTQYGYTF
TRBJ2-1 - TRBV2 TRBD2 TGTGCCAGGGCTGGGCGGGAGGATGAGCAGTTCTTC CARAGREDEQFF
TRBJ2-7 few TRBV6-5 - TGTGCCAGCAGGCCCGGACTGGAAGATTACGAGCAGTACTTC CASRPGLEDYEQYF
TRBJ2-2 - TRBV7-9 - TGTGCGCCTGGTTCCAAAACCGGGGAGCTGTTTTTT CAPGSKTGELFF
TRBJ1-1 - TRBV20-1 - TGCAGTGTTTTGGTAGGGAACACTGAAGCTTTCTTT CSVLVGNTEAFF
TRBJ2-3 - TRBV25-1 - TGTGCCAGCAGTGAATACGGCACCCTACACACAGATACGCAGTATTTT CASSEYGTLHTDTQYF
TRBJ2-1 - TRBV13 - TGTGCCAGCAGCTTGGCTGCAGGGGTGTACAATGAGCAGTTCTTC CASSLAAGVYNEQFF
TRBJ2-7 - TRBV12-3/TRBV12-4 TRBD1 TGTGCCAGCACCCAGGGGGTAACCTACGAGCAGTACTTC CASTQGVTYEQYF
TRBJ2-1 - TRBV5-1 - TGCGCCAGCAGCTTGGGGGGACCCACCAATGAGCAGTTCTTC CASSLGGPTNEQFF
TRBJ2-7 - TRBV24-1 TRBD1 TGTGCCACCAGTGATCCAACCGACAGGGGCGAGCAGTACTTC CATSDPTDRGEQYF
TRBJ2-7 - TRBV24-1 TRBD1 TGTGCCACTGCGGAAGGGACAGACCTATCCTACGAGCAGTACTTC CATAEGTDLSYEQYF
TRBJ1-1 many TRBV7-9 - TGTGCCAGCAGCTTAAATTCGAACACTGAAGCTTTCTTT CASSLNSNTEAFF
TRBJ2-1 few TRBV7-2 - TGTGCCAGCAGCCCAGACTACGGTGGGCTTAGTGAGCAGTTCTTC CASSPDYGGLSEQFF
TRBJ1-2 - TRBV15 - TGTGCCACCAGCAGAGATAGGGCCAGAGCTAACTATGGCTACACCTTC CATSRDRARANYGYTF
TRBJ2-3 - TRBV7-9 - TGTGCCGGGGATCTAAGCACAGATACGCAGTATTTT CAGDLSTDTQYF
TRBJ1-2 - TRBV11-1 TRBD1 TGTGCCAGCAGCTTTCGACAGGGAGGATATGGCTACACCTTC CASSFRQGGYGYTF
TRBJ1-5 - TRBV27 - TGTGCCAGCAGTTTAACGGCCTCGGTCAATCAGCCCCAGCATTTT CASSLTASVNQPQHF
TRBJ1-4 - TRBV12-3/TRBV12-4 - TGTGCCAGCAAAAAGGACCTTAATGAAAAACTGTTTTTT CASKKDLNEKLFF
TRBJ2-7 - TRBV11-2 TRBD1 TGTGCCAGCAGCTTAAGGACAGGGCTCTTCTACGAGCAGTACTTC CASSLRTGLFYEQYF
TRBJ2-5 few TRBV27 TRBD1 TGTGCCAGCAGTTCGATGGACAGGGGGCTCGAGACCCAGTACTTC CASSSMDRGLETQYF
TRBJ2-7 - TRBV6-5 TRBD1 TGTGCCAGCAACAGGGGCGAGGGGGCGTACGAGCAGTACTTC CASNRGEGAYEQYF
TRBJ1-1 - TRBV12-3/TRBV12-4 TRBD1 TGTGCCAGCAGTTTAGCGATTGACAGGGGAGCTTTCTTT CASSLAIDRGAFF